The text below deals with one T cell receptor (beta chain). These data belong to a study of patients and donors after allogeneic stem cell transplantation. TCRdb analysed the RT-PCR reads with MiXCR anew, one entry per CDR3 protein. The data hold some 2,100 distinct CDR3 sequences, with 30% observed a single time. The CDR3 has 14 amino acids. The V end was cut by 0 bases, the J end by 7 bases, with 12 bases between. Germline CDR1 reads MNHEY; CDR2 reads SMNVEV (reference sequence). The sample was blood, either unsorted or a sorted T cell fraction (not recorded which). The sequence derives from a human donor who was either an allogeneic HSCT recipient or a stem cell or donor lymphocyte infusion donor (not recorded which). It is not recorded whose cells these are; they may come from a transplant donor. V is TRBV27 and J is TRBJ2-5, with no clear D. As DNA, the CDR3 is TGTGCCAGCAGTTTATCGACCTGGTCGGGGACCCAGTACTTC. Translated: CASSLSTWSGTQYF.